Given below is one TCR beta chain in context. The target antigen is unknown. The sample is drawn from a study of T cells in pancreatic ductal adenocarcinoma. Study-level results: Blood clonality (roughly 0.07) did not differ significantly from tumor (about 0.11). Comparisons of tumor and blood clonality may show falsely lower tumor diversity. Results skew toward the minority of patients with early-stage disease. Compared with tumor, blood showed more total productive templates and approximately 8-fold more clonotypes.

Surgery without prior neoadjuvant therapy was the treatment of the selected pancreatic ductal adenocarcinoma patients. The V gene lost 3 bases and the J gene lost 3 bases, with 6 bases spanning the gap. Germline V gene sequence: CDR1 KGHSH, CDR2 LQKENI. The CDR3 is 12 amino acids. Only in-frame clones appear in the TCRdb table, and some are missing; sequencing was by immunoSEQ multiplex PCR. This sample has around 100,000 clones, with roughly 95% found just once. This sequence originates from a human donor with pancreatic ductal adenocarcinoma. This rearrangement joins TRBV18 to TRBJ2-7; D remains unclear. The sequencing sample was made of PBMCs. CDR3: CASSPRNYEQYF. The CDR3 region has the DNA TGTGCCAGCTCACCGCGGAACTACGAGCAGTACTTC.